This section outlines one TCR beta chain sequence together with its context. Because the CDR3 is missing its conserved closing phenylalanine or tryptophan, this is likely a read error. TCRdb reprocessed the reads with MiXCR, giving one entry per CDR3 protein. The repertoire consists of roughly 720,000 distinct CDR3 sequences, with 35% occurring once and the leading ten covering more than 2.5%. CDR1 and CDR2 from the germline V gene are SGHAT and FQNNGV. V was clipped by 3 bases and J by 2 bases, with 19 bases between them. This CDR3 comprises 17 residues. These data originate in a study of T cell repertoires in cytomegalovirus infection. About the study: Public TCR beta signatures indicated both CMV infection and matching HLA type.

This rearrangement joins TRBV11-2 to TRBJ2-5; D might be TRBD2 (6 bases). The receptor comes from a human donor in good health (CMV status not recorded). Some clones in this sample may be carry-over from other donors' samples. The sample taken for sequencing was PBMCs. CDR3 sequence: CASSLPPLSGAQETQYL. The CDR3 nucleotides read TGTGCCAGCAGCTTGCCTCCCCTTTCGGGAGCTCAAGAGACCCAGTACTTA.